The table lists the clone carrying this T cell receptor beta chain with a few counts. What it recognizes is unknown. The CDR3 loop spans 14 amino acids. With V trimmed by 5 bases and J by 10 bases, 7 bases remained unmatched. Germline values: CDR1 SGHVS, CDR2 FQNEAQ. This sample is part of a study of CD8 T cells in ankylosing spondylitis. Whole-study results and caveats: Seemingly characteristic of ankylosing spondylitis blood was a TCR beta motif consisting of roughly 8 highly homologous variants. The clones that were linked to disease were reported to be significantly enriched in matched synovial fluid samples from ankylosing spondylitis patients. Several of the motif variants were reported before in synovial fluid and blood from reactive arthritis.

Making use of molecular barcodes, quantitative 5'-RACE generated TCR beta libraries. MiXCR, applied by TCRdb to the 5' RACE reads, yields one record per CDR3 protein. Among approximately 400,000 distinct CDR3 sequences listed, roughly 17% were seen once. The receptor comes from a male donor with ankylosing spondylitis. The rearrangement links TRBV7-8 to TRBJ2-1, with 11 bases matching TRBD2. The sequenced sample consisted of blood, either unsorted or a sorted T cell fraction (not recorded which). The CDR3 loop reads CASSLPGLAAEQFF. In DNA form, the CDR3 reads TGTGCCAGCAGCCTACCGGGACTAGCGGCAGAGCAGTTCTTC. Filled out from reference TRBV7-8 and TRBJ2-1, the complete variable domain reads GAGVSQSPRYKVAKRGQDVALRCDPISGHVSLFWYQQALGQGPEFLTYFQNEAQLDKSGLPSDRFFAERPEGSVSTLKIQRTQQEDSAVYLCASSLPGLAAEQFFGPGTRLTVL.